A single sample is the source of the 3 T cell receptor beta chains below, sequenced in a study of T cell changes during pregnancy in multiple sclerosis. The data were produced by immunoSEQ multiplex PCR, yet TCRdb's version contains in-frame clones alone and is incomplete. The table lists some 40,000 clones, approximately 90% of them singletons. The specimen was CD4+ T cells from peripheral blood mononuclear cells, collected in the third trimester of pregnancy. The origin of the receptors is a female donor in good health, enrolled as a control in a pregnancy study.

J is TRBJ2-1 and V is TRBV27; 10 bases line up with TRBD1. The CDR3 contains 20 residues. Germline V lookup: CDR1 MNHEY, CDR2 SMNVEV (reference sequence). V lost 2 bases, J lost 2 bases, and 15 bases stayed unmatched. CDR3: CASSLRRDRGGFPTYNEQFF. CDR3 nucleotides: TGTGCCAGCAGTTTAAGAAGGGACAGGGGTGGTTTTCCTACCTACAATGAGCAGTTCTTC.

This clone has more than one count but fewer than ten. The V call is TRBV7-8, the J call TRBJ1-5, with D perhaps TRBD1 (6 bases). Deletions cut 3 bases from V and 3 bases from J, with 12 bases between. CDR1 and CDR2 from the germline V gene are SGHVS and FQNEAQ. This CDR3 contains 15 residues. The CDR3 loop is CASSLSDSTNQPQHF. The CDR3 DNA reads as TGTGCCAGCAGCTTGTCGGACAGCACCAATCAGCCCCAGCATTTT.

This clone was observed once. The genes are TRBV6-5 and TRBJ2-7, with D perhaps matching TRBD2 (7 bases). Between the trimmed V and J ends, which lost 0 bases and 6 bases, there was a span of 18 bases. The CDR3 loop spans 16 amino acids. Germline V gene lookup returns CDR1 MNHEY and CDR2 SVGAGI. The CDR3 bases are TGTGCCAGCAGTTACTCCTCCGCTCGGGGGGCCCTCGAGCAGTACTTC. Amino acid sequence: CASSYSSARGALEQYF.